This T cell receptor (beta chain) is from a study of T cells in Graves' hyperthyroidism and ophthalmopathy. Uncontrolled infection, other autoimmune disease, pregnancy and lactation each barred patients from inclusion. A few counts support this clonotype. Its cognate antigen is unknown. The CDR3 runs 13 residues. CDR1 is LNHDA and CDR2 is SQIVND in the germline V gene (reference sequence). Trimming removed 6 bases at V and 5 bases at J, with 13 bases between. General observations from the study: The authors' 13 V-J model separated ophthalmopathy from stable hyperthyroidism. Most clonotypes that expanded in the thyroid above 0.001 also showed up in blood.

TCR beta CDR3 regions were amplified from RNA transcripts. A first-round RT-PCR of the TCR CDR3 used the HTBI primer set. TCRdb reanalysed the multiplex PCR reads using MiXCR and keeps one entry per CDR3 protein. The data show a few hundred thousand distinct CDR3 sequences, around 16% seen once. The chain carries TRBV19 and TRBJ1-2, with D possibly matching TRBD1 (6 bases). The material sequenced was blood. The clonotype was recovered from a woman in her 30s with Graves' hyperthyroidism. This CDR3 is CASRDRRPYGYTF. CDR3 nucleotide sequence: TGTGCCAGTAGAGACAGGCGTCCTTATGGCTACACCTTC.